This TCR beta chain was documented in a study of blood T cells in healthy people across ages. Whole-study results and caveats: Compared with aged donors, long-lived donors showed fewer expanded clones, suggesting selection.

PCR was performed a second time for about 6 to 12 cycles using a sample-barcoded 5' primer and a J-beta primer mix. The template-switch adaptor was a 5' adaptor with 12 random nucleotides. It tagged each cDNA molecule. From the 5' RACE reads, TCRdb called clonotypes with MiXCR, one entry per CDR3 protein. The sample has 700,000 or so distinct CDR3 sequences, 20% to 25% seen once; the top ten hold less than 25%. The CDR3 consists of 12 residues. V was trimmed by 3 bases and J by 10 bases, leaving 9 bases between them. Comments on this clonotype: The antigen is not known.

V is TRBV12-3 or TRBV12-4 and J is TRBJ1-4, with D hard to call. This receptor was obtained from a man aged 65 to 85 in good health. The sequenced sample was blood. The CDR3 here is CASSFGGGKLFF. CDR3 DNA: TGTGCCAGCAGTTTTGGTGGCGGAAAACTGTTTTTT.